The clone carrying this T cell receptor (beta chain) came up a few times. The antigen remains undetermined. The data are from a study of OX40 agonist ivuxolimab in advanced cancers. Whole-study context: Every 2 weeks, patients got intravenous ivuxolimab at one of six dose levels (0.01-10 mg/kg).

In germline, CDR1 is SEHNR, CDR2 FQNEAQ (reference sequence). V shed 5 bases and J shed 5 bases, with 7 bases lying between them. This CDR3 has 12 residues. Profiled with immunoSEQ multiplex PCR; TCRdb holds only in-frame clones, not every one. The data contain 40,000 to 60,000 clones, over 80% of them singletons. Collection of blood occurred at baseline, at cycle 4 day 1, and at cycle 7 day 1. Study-wide findings and caveats: Clonal expansion was seen in CD4+ and CD8+ blood T cells by week 6 at 0.1 to 3.0 mg/kg.

The sequence was obtained from an adult with an advanced solid tumor such as melanoma, head and neck, liver or kidney cancer. The J gene is TRBJ1-5, the V gene TRBV7-9; D not certain. The starting material was CD4+ or CD8+ T cells sorted from blood, obtained in a trial of the OX40 agonist ivuxolimab. Written as DNA, the CDR3 is TGTGCCAGCAGCCTTTTGTATCAGCCCCAGCATTTT. As protein: CASSLLYQPQHF.